A selection of T cell receptor beta chains follows, all from one sample in a study of beta chain features in type 1 diabetes. The protocol was immunoSEQ multiplex PCR, while the TCRdb copy is restricted to in-frame clones and leaves out a portion. This sample has more than 250,000 clones; about 24% occur once, and the top ten carry 0.012%. Material for sequencing was naive CD4+ T cells from blood. The receptors come from a woman aged 30 to 39 with type 1 diabetes. Each CDR3 is given with its conserved first and last residue. A D gene is named only where the DNA matches it firmly. Size is stated for part of the rows, as once, few or many counts, or as a class when the clone is expanded.

16	TRBV10-3	TRBJ2-5	-	TRBD2	TGTGCCACCCGAGGGCTAGCGGGAGGCTCCCAAGAGACCCAGTACTTC	CATRGLAGGSQETQYF
16	TRBV2	TRBJ2-3	-	TRBD2	TGTGCCAGCAGTGACCCGACTAGCGGTAGCACAGATACGCAGTATTTT	CASSDPTSGSTDTQYF
16	TRBV9	TRBJ1-4	-	TRBD1	TGTGCCAGCAGCCAGAACAGGGGTGCAACTAATGAAAAACTGTTTTTT	CASSQNRGATNEKLFF
17	TRBV23-1	TRBJ2-7	few	TRBD2	TGCGCCAGCAGTCAATCCGGGACTAGACACAGCTCCTACGAGCAGTACTTC	CASSQSGTRHSSYEQYF
16	TRBV9	TRBJ2-5	few	TRBD2	TGTGCCAGCTCGGTGGGACTAGCGGGAGGGCAAGAGACCCAGTACTTC	CASSVGLAGGQETQYF
14	TRBV9	TRBJ2-5	-	TRBD2	TGTGCCAGCAGTACTAGCGGGCACCAAGAGACCCAGTACTTC	CASSTSGHQETQYF
17	TRBV30	TRBJ1-5	-	-	TGTGCCTGGAGTGTCGTCCTTTTCCCGAGGAGCAATCAGCCCCAGCATTTT	CAWSVVLFPRSNQPQHF
15	TRBV11-2	TRBJ2-3	-	-	TGTGCCAGCAGCTTGGGGGCGCTGAGCACAGATACGCAGTATTTT	CASSLGALSTDTQYF
16	TRBV27	TRBJ2-6	once	-	TGTGCCAGCAGTTTATGGGGCAGGGAAGGGGCCAACGTCCTGACTTTC	CASSLWGREGANVLTF
17	TRBV5-1	TRBJ2-6	-	-	TGCGCCAGCAGCTTGGAGCCAGCTAGCTCTGGGGCCAACGTCCTGACTTTC	CASSLEPASSGANVLTF
15	TRBV14	TRBJ1-1	-	-	TGTGCCAGCAGCCACCTGGAGGTAATGAACACTGAAGCTTTCTTT	CASSHLEVMNTEAFF
15	TRBV29-1	TRBJ2-3	-	-	TGCAGCGTTGAGGGAAGTGTATCTAGCGCAGATACGCAGTATTTT	CSVEGSVSSADTQYF
13	TRBV29-1	TRBJ1-1	-	-	TGCAGCGTTGTAAGGGCGGGGGACACTGAAGCTTTCTTT	CSVVRAGDTEAFF
12	TRBV29-1	TRBJ2-6	-	-	TGCAGCGTGACTGCTGGGGCCAACGTCCTGACTTTC	CSVTAGANVLTF
15	TRBV30	TRBJ1-1	few	-	TGTGCCTGGAGTGTAAAGGAGGTTATGAACACTGAAGCTTTCTTT	CAWSVKEVMNTEAFF
15	TRBV19	TRBJ2-6	few	TRBD1	TGTGCCAGTAGTAGCGACAGGGCTGGGGCCAACGTCCTGACTTTC	CASSSDRAGANVLTF
13	TRBV11-2	TRBJ1-2	-	-	TGTGCCAGCAGCCCCCAGCTACGGAGTGGCTACACCTTC	CASSPQLRSGYTF
14	TRBV6-1	TRBJ1-5	once	TRBD1	TGTGCCAGCAGCGGACAGGGGCTGAATCAGCCCCAGCATTTT	CASSGQGLNQPQHF
16	TRBV11-2	TRBJ2-1	-	TRBD2	TGTGCCAGCAGCTTAGATGGCCCGGGAGGCTACAATGAGCAGTTCTTC	CASSLDGPGGYNEQFF
12	TRBV28	TRBJ2-1	-	-	TGTGCCAGCAGTTTATCACCGGATGAGCAGTTCTTC	CASSLSPDEQFF
15	TRBV19	TRBJ2-1	-	-	TGTGCCAGTACCTCTCAAGCGGCCTCCTACAATGAGCAGTTCTTC	CASTSQAASYNEQFF
15	TRBV5-1	TRBJ2-2	-	TRBD1	TGCGCCAGCAGCTTGGTGTCAGGGGGCACCGGGGAGCTGTTTTTT	CASSLVSGGTGELFF
16	TRBV21-1	TRBJ1-5	-	-	TGTGCCAGCAGCAAACAGGTAGACCGAGACAATCAGCCCCAGCATTTT	CASSKQVDRDNQPQHF
12	TRBV30	TRBJ2-3	-	-	TGTGCCTGGTTGCTAGCAGGAGATACGCAGTATTTT	CAWLLAGDTQYF
15	TRBV5-1	TRBJ2-7	few	TRBD1	TGCGCCAGCAGCTTGGGGCCGGGACAGGCTGCGGAGGAGTACTTC	CASSLGPGQAAEEYF
14	TRBV30	TRBJ2-1	-	-	TGTGCCTGTAAGAGTGTGAGCTCCTACAATGAGCAGTTCTTC	CACKSVSSYNEQFF
13	TRBV4-1	TRBJ2-1	few	TRBD1	TGCGCCAGCAGCCATCAGGGGGACAATGAGCAGTTCTTC	CASSHQGDNEQFF
12	TRBV30	TRBJ1-2	-	-	TGTGCCTGGACCTATTCGAGCAATGGCTACACCTTC	CAWTYSSNGYTF
11	TRBV2	TRBJ2-7	-	-	TGTGCCAGCAGCCCCAGCTACGAGCAGTACTTC	CASSPSYEQYF
16	TRBV4-1	TRBJ2-3	-	TRBD2	TGCGCCAGCAGCCAACAGCTAGCGGGAAGCACAGATACGCAGTATTTT	CASSQQLAGSTDTQYF
14	TRBV9	TRBJ2-7	-	TRBD2	TGTGCCAGCGCTCCTCGGGGGGGGGTCTACGAGCAGTACTTC	CASAPRGGVYEQYF
14	TRBV6-5	TRBJ1-2	-	-	TGTGCCAGCAGTCGGCAGGGTTTTCACTATGGCTACACCTTC	CASSRQGFHYGYTF
17	TRBV5-4	TRBJ2-5	-	TRBD2	TGTGCCAGCAGCCTGGACCCCGGGACTAGCGGGAAAGAGACCCAGTACTTC	CASSLDPGTSGKETQYF